The 32 T cell receptor beta chains reported below all come from one sample, sequenced in a study of CD8+CD57+ T cells in acquired aplastic anemia. Patients who underwent sequencing had shown CD8+CD57+ cell expansion by flow cytometry. Researchers used genomic DNA as the template to profile TCR beta VDJ and CDR3. TCRdb used MiXCR to reprocess the reads, holding one entry per CDR3 protein. The sample yields approximately 260,000 distinct CDR3 sequences, roughly 80% seen once. Input material: sorted CD4+, CD8+, or CD8+CD57+ T cells (not recorded which) from PBMCs. All receptors come from a human donor with aplastic anemia.

This rearrangement joins TRBV5-5 to TRBJ2-4; TRBD1 or TRBD2 may be the D gene (5 bases each). There are 12 residues in the CDR3. Trimming cost V 4 bases and J 7 bases, with 9 bases left between them. Germline loops: CDR1 SGHKS, CDR2 YYEKEE (reference sequence). The CDR3 region is CASSRRDNIQYF. The CDR3 coding sequence is TGTGCCAGCAGCCGACGGGACAACATTCAGTACTTC.

A word on this clonotype: Compared with germline, one end of the junction differs, possibly owing to a read error. The V call is TRBV7-9, the J call TRBJ2-1; D is perhaps TRBD2 (6 bases). The CDR3 runs 16 residues. Germline V gene lookup returns CDR1 SEHNR and CDR2 FQNEAQ (reference sequence). CDR3 coding DNA: TGTGCCAGCAGCAACCCGGGTAGCGGACGCTACAACGAGCAGTTCTTC. As protein: CASSNPGSGRYNEQFF.

CDR3 amino acids: CASSFQPSGTADAYEQYV. The CDR3 DNA sequence: TGTGCCAGCAGCTTTCAACCAAGCGGGACGGCCGATGCCTACGAGCAGTACGTC. The chain is built from TRBV7-9 and TRBJ2-7, with 7 bases that match TRBD2. Per the germline V gene, CDR1 is SEHNR and CDR2 is FQNEAQ (reference sequence). J gave up 2 bases and V 3 bases, and 16 bases lay outside the gene matches. The CDR3 contains 18 residues.

The chain carries TRBV7-9 and TRBJ2-3; 11 nucleotides agree with TRBD1. The V and J ends lost 3 bases and 11 bases, in that order; junction bases with no gene match: 10. Per germline, CDR1 SEHNR and CDR2 FQNEAQ (reference sequence). CDR3 length: 15 residues. CDR3 DNA sequence: TGTGCCAGCAGCTTGGGGACAGGGGGAAGGAATGAGCAGTATTTT. Amino acid sequence: CASSLGTGGRNEQYF.

About this clonotype: The junction and the germline gene differ at one end; a read error may be behind it. J is TRBJ2-1 and V is TRBV7-8, with 7 nucleotides matching TRBD1. Germline loops: CDR1 SGHVS, CDR2 FQNEAQ. The CDR3 is 15 residues long. CDR3 DNA sequence: TGTGCCACCAGCCCAGCGAGGGGGCTGAACACTGAGCAGTTCTTC. It encodes CATSPARGLNTEQFF.

J is TRBJ2-1 and V is TRBV7-2, with 9 bases that match TRBD2. V was clipped by 3 bases and J by 12 bases; unmatched bases: 15. Germline assignment: CDR1 SGHTA and CDR2 FQGNSA. The CDR3 sequence is 16 residues long. CDR3 region: CASSFQPGGGGDSQFF. The CDR3 bases are TGTGCCAGCAGCTTTCAACCAGGCGGGGGGGGCGATTCGCAGTTCTTC.

On this clonotype: The junction differs from germline at one of its ends, possibly a read error. V is TRBV19 and J is TRBJ2-3, with 10 bases identical to TRBD2. This CDR3 is built from 14 residues. Germline CDR1 reads LNHDA; CDR2 reads SQIVND (reference sequence). CDR3 loop: CASSIAGGPDNQQF. CDR3 DNA: TGTGCCAGTAGCATAGCGGGAGGACCCGATAATCAGCAGTTT.

The V call is TRBV7-8, the J call TRBJ2-2; 7 bases line up with TRBD2. Germline V CDR1 and CDR2: SGHVS, FQNEAQ. With 4 bases clipped from V and 14 bases from J, the junction kept 19 bases outside the gene matches. The CDR3 contains 16 residues. In DNA form, the CDR3 reads TGTGCCAGCAGCTCACCGGGAGGTCCCGATACGCAGTATCTGTTTTTT. Its protein product is CASSSPGGPDTQYLFF.

A note on this clonotype: A junction end diverges from the germline sequence, so it may reflect a read error. The V and J genes are TRBV7-6 and TRBJ2-6, with 8 bases lining up with TRBD2. CDR1 and CDR2 (germline): SGHVS, FNYEAQ. The CDR3 runs 17 residues. The CDR3 DNA follows: TGTGCCAGCACCTTAGGGGGTAGCTACGGGGGGGACAACGTCCTGACTTTC. Protein product: CASTLGGSYGGDNVLTF.

The chain is built from TRBV2 and TRBJ2-2, with a tentative D call TRBD2 (6 bases). CDR1 is SNHLY, CDR2 FYNNEI, per germline. Trimming removed 7 bases at V and 4 bases at J, with 16 bases between. CDR3 length: 15 amino acids. The CDR3: CASIIQGGFTGELFF. The CDR3, as DNA: TGTGCCAGCATCATACAAGGAGGGTTCACCGGGGAGCTGTTTTTT.

The sample holds one count of this clonotype. The chain joins TRBV7-2 to TRBJ1-2; D gene ambiguous. The CDR3 contains 13 residues. Germline lookup yields CDR1 SGHTA and CDR2 FQGNSA. Trimming removed 5 bases from V and 4 bases from J, with 11 bases in between. The CDR3 is CASSQATAYGYTF. The CDR3 nucleotides are TGTGCCAGCAGCCAAGCGACTGCCTATGGCTACACCTTC.

The chain links TRBV7-9 to TRBJ2-5, with D possibly matching TRBD1 (5 bases). From germline, CDR1 is SEHNR and CDR2 FQNEAQ (reference sequence). The CDR3 is 14 amino acids. The V and J ends lost 5 bases and 3 bases respectively, with 13 bases between them. In DNA form, the CDR3 reads TGTGCCAGCAGCCAAGAGTACAGGAAAGAGACCCAGTACTTC. This gives the protein CASSQEYRKETQYF.

The genes are TRBV10-1 and TRBJ2-7, with TRBD1 matching 7 bases. The germline CDR1 and CDR2 sequences are WNHNN and SYGVQD (reference sequence). CDR3 length: 16 amino acids. V lost 4 bases and J lost 5; bases outside the gene matches: 14. Here the CDR3 DNA reads TGCGCCAGCAGTGTCTACAGGGGCGCTAGTTTAAACGAGCAGTACTTC. This encodes CASSVYRGASLNEQYF.

The J gene is TRBJ2-7, the V gene TRBV7-2, with D unclear. V was trimmed by 2 bases and J by 4 bases, leaving 24 bases between them. This CDR3 region has 18 residues. Germline CDR1 is SGHTA and CDR2 is FQGNSA. For the CDR3, the DNA is TGTGCCAGCAGCTTACGGGTACAGAGACCCACTACTTCGTACGAGCAGTACGTC. It specifies CASSLRVQRPTTSYEQYV.

The chain has TRBV19 and TRBJ2-1; a possible D gene is TRBD2 (5 bases). The V end was cut by 7 bases, the J end by 4 bases, with 14 bases between. The CDR3 covers 14 residues. Germline loops: CDR1 LNHDA, CDR2 SQIVND (reference sequence). CDR3 nucleotide sequence: TGTGCCAGTAAAAGGGAGAAGTTTTACAATGAGCAGTTCTTC. As protein: CASKREKFYNEQFF.

The rearrangement links TRBV6-2 or TRBV6-3 to TRBJ2-7, with a possible D match to TRBD1 (5 bases). Trimming shortened V by 0 bases and J by 2 bases, and 20 bases separated the two germline ends. The CDR3 length is 18 residues. Germline loops: CDR1 MNHEY, CDR2 SVGEGT. The CDR3 nucleotides read TGTGCCAGCAGTTACTCTGGCAGGGCCCAGACTTTTACCTACGAGCAGTACTTC. Translated: CASSYSGRAQTFTYEQYF.

The rearrangement links TRBV20-1 to TRBJ1-2; perhaps TRBD1 as D (6 bases). V was cut by 7 bases and J by 6 bases, with 18 bases left in between. Germline CDR1 reads DFQATT; CDR2 reads SNEGSKA (reference sequence). The CDR3 totals 13 residues. CDR3 in DNA: TGCAGTGTTCGCAGGGGTGGGCACGATGGCTACACCTTC. It translates to CSVRRGGHDGYTF.

This clonotype was found once. One end of the junction is discordant with germline, which a read error may explain. The chain employs TRBV7-8 and TRBJ1-2; D may be TRBD1 (5 bases). Germline CDR1 and CDR2: SGHVS and FQNEAQ. The CDR3 is 13 amino acids. The CDR3, as DNA: TGCGCCAGCAGCCTAGGGGTTGCAGCTGGCTACAAGTTC. It translates to CASSLGVAAGYKF. Full variable domain (missing parts from reference TRBV7-8 and TRBJ1-2): GAGVSQSPRYKVAKRGQDVALRCDPISGHVSLFWYQQALGQGPEFLTYFQNEAQLDKSGLPSDRFFAERPEGSVSTLKIQRTQQEDSAVYLCASSLGVAAGYKFGSGTRLTVV.

Of note for this clonotype: A read error is likely, as this CDR3 ends without the conserved phenylalanine or tryptophan. The limits of the CDR3 on the DNA are not certain, so only TCRdb's listed CDR3 is given. The chain links TRBV7-2 to TRBJ2-2; the D segment call TRBD1 is taken from the table without a DNA check. The CDR3 adds up to 12 amino acids, both ends counted. Germline loops: CDR1 SGHTA, CDR2 FQGNSA. The CDR3 spells CASSLDPGALTI.

A single count supports this clonotype. V usage is TRBV7-3 and J usage is TRBJ1-1; TRBD1 matches at 8 bases. The CDR3 length is 15 residues. Trimming cost V 5 bases and J 1 base; bases outside gene matches: 6. The V gene's germline CDR1 is SGHTA and CDR2 FQGTGA. CDR3 sequence reads: CASSTTGGPNTEAFF. DNA of the CDR3: TGTGCCAGCAGCACAACAGGGGGTCCGAACACTGAAGCTTTCTTT.

To note about this clonotype: One junction end does not reproduce the germline sequence, and a read error may be involved. V usage is TRBV7-9 and J usage is TRBJ2-3; D perhaps matches TRBD1 (7 bases). CDR3 length: 14 amino acids. Germline V CDR1 and CDR2: SEHNR, FQNEAQ (reference sequence). CDR3 in amino acids: CASSQGGGPDMQFF. CDR3 coding DNA: TGTGCCAGCAGCCAGGGGGGAGGTCCCGATATGCAGTTTTTT.

V usage is TRBV9 and J usage is TRBJ2-6; perhaps TRBD1 as D (7 bases). The CDR3 has 16 amino acids. V lost 5 bases, J lost 14 bases, and 26 bases lay in between. Per germline, CDR1 SGDLS and CDR2 YYNGEE. CDR3 DNA sequence: TGTGCCAGCAGTGTATCGGGGGACCAGGGGGAAGCTTTCCTGACTTTC. It translates to CASSVSGDQGEAFLTF.

The chain uses TRBV2 and TRBJ2-3; D may be TRBD1 (6 bases). This CDR3 has 13 residues. V lost 8 bases to trimming and J lost 4 bases, with 13 bases between them. Germline CDR1 reads SNHLY; CDR2 reads FYNNEI. Here the CDR3 DNA reads TGTGCCAGCGGGGGCGTAGGGTCAGATACGCAGTATTTT. Its protein product is CASGGVGSDTQYF.

Of note for this clonotype: Here the CDR3 omits its conserved ending phenylalanine or tryptophan, so a read error is the likely source. The limits of the CDR3 on the DNA are not certain, so only TCRdb's listed CDR3 is given. The chain joins TRBV7-8 to TRBJ1-2; TRBD1 reflects the table's D call only, with no check against the DNA. Germline values: CDR1 SGHVS, CDR2 FQNEAQ. The CDR3 extends over 13 residues, inclusive of both ends. The CDR3 here is CASSQVSSGGADT.

Notes on this clonotype: A junction end diverges from the germline sequence, so it may reflect a read error. V and J are TRBV2 and TRBJ2-1; D perhaps matches TRBD2 (6 bases). Per germline, CDR1 SNHLY and CDR2 FYNNEI. CDR3 size: 13 residues. This chain's CDR3 is CASSDAGSYEEFF. CDR3 DNA sequence: TGTGCCAGCAGTGATGCCGGGAGCTATGAGGAGTTCTTC.

On this clonotype: The junction departs from the called germline gene at one end, perhaps through a read error. The chain links TRBV19 to TRBJ1-5; D is unresolved. The CDR3 covers 14 residues. Germline V gene data show CDR1 as LNHDA and CDR2 as SQIVND (reference sequence). CDR3 bases: TGTGCCAGTAGTATGGCGTGGGCCAATCAGTCCCAGCATTTT. It specifies CASSMAWANQSQHF.

In regard to this clonotype: Given the absence of the conserved phenylalanine or tryptophan at the CDR3 end, a read error is likely. No DNA is shown, since the ends of the CDR3 on it are uncertain; the CDR3 is the one TCRdb lists. This chain uses TRBV7-2 with TRBJ2-3; the table calls TRBD1, which could not be checked here. CDR1 is SGHTA and CDR2 is FQGNSA in the germline V gene. Termini included, the CDR3 measures 13 amino acids. The CDR3 protein is CASGAGGTDATQY.

The table lists this clonotype with a count of one. V and J are TRBV7-8 and TRBJ2-7; D gene unclear. Germline CDR1 is SGHVS and CDR2 is FQNEAQ. The V and J ends lost 5 bases and 7 bases respectively, with 12 bases between them. The CDR3 is 12 residues long. The CDR3 is CASSPPSLEQYF. As DNA, the CDR3 is TGTGCCAGCAGCCCCCCTTCTTTGGAGCAGTACTTC.

V usage is TRBV7-9 and J usage is TRBJ2-5; possible D gene TRBD1, 5 bases. Germline V CDR1 and CDR2: SEHNR, FQNEAQ (reference sequence). The CDR3 consists of 14 residues. V was shortened by 5 bases and J by 12 bases, with 22 bases between the two germline ends. The chain's CDR3 is CASSRGSRPNNEYF. The CDR3 DNA sequence: TGTGCCAGCAGCAGGGGCTCCAGGCCAAACAATGAGTACTTC.

This clonotype has only one observation. The chain carries TRBV7-2 and TRBJ2-7; D may correspond to TRBD1 or TRBD2 (5 bases each). CDR3 size: 17 residues. Trimming cost V 3 bases and J 0 bases, with 18 bases left between them. The germline V gene has CDR1 SGHTA and CDR2 FQGNSA. In DNA form, the CDR3 reads TGTGCCAGCAGCTTCACGGGATCGGGGCCGAGCTCCTACGAGCAGTACGTC. Translation: CASSFTGSGPSSYEQYV.

This clonotype has more than one count but fewer than ten. A much more abundant neighbour one base away suggests this may be a read error. The chain uses TRBV7-8 and TRBJ2-1, with unresolved D. CDR3 length equals 16 residues. Per germline, CDR1 SGHVS and CDR2 FQNEAQ. Trimming left V 0 bases short and J 10 bases short, with 19 bases between. The CDR3 nucleotides read TGTGCCAGCAGCTTAGCGGGAAGTCCCGATACGCAGGAGCAGTTCTTC. Encoded protein: CASSLAGSPDTQEQFF.

On this clonotype itself: At one end, the junction sequence differs from germline, possibly due to a read error. V gene TRBV13 combines with J gene TRBJ2-5; D possibly corresponds to TRBD2 (5 bases). This CDR3 has 12 residues. CDR1 is PRHDT and CDR2 is FYEKMQ in the germline V gene (reference sequence). The CDR3 region is CAGRSARETPYF. The CDR3 nucleotides are TGTGCCGGCCGCTCAGCTAGGGAGACCCCGTACTTC.